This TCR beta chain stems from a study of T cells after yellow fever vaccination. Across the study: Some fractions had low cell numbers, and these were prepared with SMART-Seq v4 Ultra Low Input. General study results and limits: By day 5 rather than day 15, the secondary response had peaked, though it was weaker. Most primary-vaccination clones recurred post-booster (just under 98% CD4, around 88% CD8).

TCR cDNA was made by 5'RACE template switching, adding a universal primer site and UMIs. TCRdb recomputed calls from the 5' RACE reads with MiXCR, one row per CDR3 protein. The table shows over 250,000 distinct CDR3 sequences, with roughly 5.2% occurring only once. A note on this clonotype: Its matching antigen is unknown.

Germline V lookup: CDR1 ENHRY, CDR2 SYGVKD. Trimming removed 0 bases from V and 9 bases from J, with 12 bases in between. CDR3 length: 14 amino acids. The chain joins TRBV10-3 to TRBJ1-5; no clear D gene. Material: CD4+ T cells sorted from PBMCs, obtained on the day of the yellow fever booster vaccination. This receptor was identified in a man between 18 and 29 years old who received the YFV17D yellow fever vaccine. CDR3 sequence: CAISESQAGSPQHF. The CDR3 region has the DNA TGTGCCATCAGTGAGTCCCAGGCCGGTTCGCCCCAGCATTTT.